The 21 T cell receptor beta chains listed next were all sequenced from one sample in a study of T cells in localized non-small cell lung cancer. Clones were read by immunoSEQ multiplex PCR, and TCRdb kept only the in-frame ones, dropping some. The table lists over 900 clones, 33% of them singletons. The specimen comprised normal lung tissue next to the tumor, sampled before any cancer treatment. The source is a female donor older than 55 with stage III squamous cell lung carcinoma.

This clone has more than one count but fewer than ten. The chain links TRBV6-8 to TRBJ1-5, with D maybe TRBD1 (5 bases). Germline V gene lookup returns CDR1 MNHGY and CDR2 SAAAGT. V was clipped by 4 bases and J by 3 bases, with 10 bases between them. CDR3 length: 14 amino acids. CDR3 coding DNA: TGTGCCAGCAGTTTTGGGGGTAACAATCAGCCCCAGCATTTT. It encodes CASSFGGNNQPQHF.

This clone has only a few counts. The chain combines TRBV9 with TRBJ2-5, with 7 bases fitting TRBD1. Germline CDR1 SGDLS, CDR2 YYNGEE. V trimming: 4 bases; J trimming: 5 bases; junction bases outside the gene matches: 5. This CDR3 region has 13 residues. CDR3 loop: CASSRDRAETQYF. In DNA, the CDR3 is TGTGCCAGCAGCCGCGACAGGGCGGAGACCCAGTACTTC.

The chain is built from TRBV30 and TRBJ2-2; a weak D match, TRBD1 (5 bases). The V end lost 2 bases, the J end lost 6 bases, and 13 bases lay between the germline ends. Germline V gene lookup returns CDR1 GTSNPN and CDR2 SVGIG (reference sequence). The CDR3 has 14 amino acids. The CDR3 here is CAWSYNQGSGELFF. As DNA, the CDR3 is TGTGCCTGGAGTTACAATCAGGGATCCGGGGAGCTGTTTTTT.

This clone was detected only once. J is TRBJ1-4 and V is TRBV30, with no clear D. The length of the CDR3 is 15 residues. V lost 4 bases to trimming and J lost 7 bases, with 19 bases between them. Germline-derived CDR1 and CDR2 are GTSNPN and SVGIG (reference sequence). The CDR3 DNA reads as TGTGCCTGGAAACTGCAGCTGGCCGGGAGTGAAAAACTGTTTTTT. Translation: CAWKLQLAGSEKLFF.

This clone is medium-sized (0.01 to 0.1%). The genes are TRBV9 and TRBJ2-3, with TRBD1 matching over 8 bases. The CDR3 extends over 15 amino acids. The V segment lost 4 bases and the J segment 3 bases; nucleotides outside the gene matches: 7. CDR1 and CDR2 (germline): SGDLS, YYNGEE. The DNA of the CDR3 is TGTGCCAGCAGCTCGCGGGACAGGCAGACAGATACGCAGTATTTT. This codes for CASSSRDRQTDTQYF.

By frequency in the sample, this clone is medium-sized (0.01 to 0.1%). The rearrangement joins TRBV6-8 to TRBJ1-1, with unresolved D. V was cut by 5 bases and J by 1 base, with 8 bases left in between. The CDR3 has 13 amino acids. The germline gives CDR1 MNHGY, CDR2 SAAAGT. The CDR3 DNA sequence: TGTGCCAGCAGTGGTTGGAAGAACACTGAAGCTTTCTTT. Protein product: CASSGWKNTEAFF.

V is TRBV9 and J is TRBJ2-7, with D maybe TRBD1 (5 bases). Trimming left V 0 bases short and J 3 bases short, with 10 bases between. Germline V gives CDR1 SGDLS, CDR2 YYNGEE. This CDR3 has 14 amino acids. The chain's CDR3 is CASSVAAGRYEQYF. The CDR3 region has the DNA TGTGCCAGCAGCGTAGCGGCAGGGCGCTACGAGCAGTACTTC.

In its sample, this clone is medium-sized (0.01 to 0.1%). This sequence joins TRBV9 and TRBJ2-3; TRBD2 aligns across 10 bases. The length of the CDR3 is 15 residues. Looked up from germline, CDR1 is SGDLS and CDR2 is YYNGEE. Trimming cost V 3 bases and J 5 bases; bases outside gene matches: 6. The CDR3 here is CASSEAGGLEDTQYF. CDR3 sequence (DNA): TGTGCCAGCAGCGAAGCGGGGGGGCTGGAAGATACGCAGTATTTT.

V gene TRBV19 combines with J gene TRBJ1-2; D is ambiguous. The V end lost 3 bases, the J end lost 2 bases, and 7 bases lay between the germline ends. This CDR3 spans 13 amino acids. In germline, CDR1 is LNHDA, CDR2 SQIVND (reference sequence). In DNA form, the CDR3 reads TGTGCCAGTAGTATTGGTGGGAACTATGGCTACACCTTC. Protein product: CASSIGGNYGYTF.

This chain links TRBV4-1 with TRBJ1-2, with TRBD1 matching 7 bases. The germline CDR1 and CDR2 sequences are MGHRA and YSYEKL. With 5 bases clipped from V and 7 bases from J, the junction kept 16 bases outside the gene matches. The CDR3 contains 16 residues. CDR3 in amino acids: CASSGHTRGKQGGYTF. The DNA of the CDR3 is TGCGCCAGCAGCGGTCATACCAGGGGGAAGCAAGGTGGCTACACCTTC.

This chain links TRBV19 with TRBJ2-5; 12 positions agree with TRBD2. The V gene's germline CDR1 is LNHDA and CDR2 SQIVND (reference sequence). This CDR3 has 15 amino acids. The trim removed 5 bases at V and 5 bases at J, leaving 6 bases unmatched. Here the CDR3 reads CASSPRTSGVETQYF. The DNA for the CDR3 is TGTGCCAGTAGTCCGCGGACTAGCGGGGTGGAGACCCAGTACTTC.

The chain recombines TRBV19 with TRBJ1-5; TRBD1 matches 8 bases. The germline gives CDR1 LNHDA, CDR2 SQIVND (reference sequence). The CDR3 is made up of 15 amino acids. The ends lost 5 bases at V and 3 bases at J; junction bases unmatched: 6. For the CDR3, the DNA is TGTGCCAGTAGTCCCCGACAGGGGCCCAATCAGCCCCAGCATTTT. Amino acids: CASSPRQGPNQPQHF. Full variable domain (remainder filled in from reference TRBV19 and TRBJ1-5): DGGITQSPKYLFRKEGQNVTLSCEQNLNHDAMYWYRQDPGQGLRLIYYSQIVNDFQKGDIAEGYSVSREKKESFPLTVTSAQKNPTAFYLCASSPRQGPNQPQHFGDGTRLSIL.

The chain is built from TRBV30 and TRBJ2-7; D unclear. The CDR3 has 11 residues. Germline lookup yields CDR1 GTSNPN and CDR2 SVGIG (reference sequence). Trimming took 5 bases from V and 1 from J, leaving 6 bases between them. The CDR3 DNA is TGTGCCTGGGGTGGTTCCTACGAGCAGTACTTC. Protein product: CAWGGSYEQYF. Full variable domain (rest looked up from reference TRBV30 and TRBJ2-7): SQTIHQWPATLVQPVGSPLSLECTVEGTSNPNLYWYRQAAGRGLQLLFYSVGIGQISSEVPQNLSASRPQDRQFILSSKKLLLSDSGFYLCAWGGSYEQYFGPGTRLTVT.

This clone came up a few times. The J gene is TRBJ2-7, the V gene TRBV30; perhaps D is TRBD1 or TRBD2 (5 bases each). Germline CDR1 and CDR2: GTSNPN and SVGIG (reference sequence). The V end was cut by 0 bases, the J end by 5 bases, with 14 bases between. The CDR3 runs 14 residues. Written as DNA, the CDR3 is TGTGCCTGGAGTGTAAGCCCCGGGGCGGACGAGCAGTACTTC. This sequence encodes CAWSVSPGADEQYF.

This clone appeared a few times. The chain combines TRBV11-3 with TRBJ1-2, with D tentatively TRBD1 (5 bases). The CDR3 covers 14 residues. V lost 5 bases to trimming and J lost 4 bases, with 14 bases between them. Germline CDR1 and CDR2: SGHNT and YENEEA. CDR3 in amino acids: CASSLGPGGYGYTF. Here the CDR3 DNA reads TGTGCCAGCAGCCTTGGGCCCGGGGGCTATGGCTACACCTTC.

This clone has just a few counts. The CDR3 sequence: CASTWGRGQTEAFF. The CDR3 DNA reads TGTGCCAGCACCTGGGGCAGGGGGCAGACTGAAGCTTTCTTT. This chain uses TRBV11-3 with TRBJ1-1; 8 bases map to TRBD1. V lost 7 bases and J lost 5; bases outside the gene matches: 9. Per the germline V gene, CDR1 is SGHNT and CDR2 is YENEEA. The CDR3 covers 14 residues.

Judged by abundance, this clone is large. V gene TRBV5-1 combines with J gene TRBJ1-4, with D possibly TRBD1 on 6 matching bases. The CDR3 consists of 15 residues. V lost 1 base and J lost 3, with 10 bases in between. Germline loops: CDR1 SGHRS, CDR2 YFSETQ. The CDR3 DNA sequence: TGCGCCAGCAGCTTGCAGGGGCCGCCTAATGAAAAACTGTTTTTT. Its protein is CASSLQGPPNEKLFF.

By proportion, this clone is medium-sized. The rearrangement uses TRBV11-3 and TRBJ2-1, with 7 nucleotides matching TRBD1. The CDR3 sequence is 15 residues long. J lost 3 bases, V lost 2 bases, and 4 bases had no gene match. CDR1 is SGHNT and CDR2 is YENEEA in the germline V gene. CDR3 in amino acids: CASSLMSGGYNEQFF. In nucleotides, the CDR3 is TGTGCCAGCAGCTTAATGTCAGGGGGCTACAATGAGCAGTTCTTC.

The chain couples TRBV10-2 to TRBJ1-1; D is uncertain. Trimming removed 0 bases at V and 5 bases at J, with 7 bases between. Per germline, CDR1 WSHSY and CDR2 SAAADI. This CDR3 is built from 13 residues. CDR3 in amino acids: CASSESEMTEAFF. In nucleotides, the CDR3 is TGCGCCAGCAGTGAGTCCGAGATGACTGAAGCTTTCTTT.

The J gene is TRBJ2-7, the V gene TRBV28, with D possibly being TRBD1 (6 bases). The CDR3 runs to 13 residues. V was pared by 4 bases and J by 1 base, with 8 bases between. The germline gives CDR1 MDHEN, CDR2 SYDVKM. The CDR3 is CASSSGQSYEQYF. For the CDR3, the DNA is TGTGCCAGCAGTTCCGGACAGTCCTACGAGCAGTACTTC.

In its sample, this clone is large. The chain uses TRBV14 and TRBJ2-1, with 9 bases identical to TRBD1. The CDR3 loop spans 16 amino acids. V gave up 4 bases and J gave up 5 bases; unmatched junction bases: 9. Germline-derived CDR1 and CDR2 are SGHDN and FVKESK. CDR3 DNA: TGTGCCAGCAGCCCTATCCCGGGACAGGGAGACAATGAGCAGTTCTTC. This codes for CASSPIPGQGDNEQFF.